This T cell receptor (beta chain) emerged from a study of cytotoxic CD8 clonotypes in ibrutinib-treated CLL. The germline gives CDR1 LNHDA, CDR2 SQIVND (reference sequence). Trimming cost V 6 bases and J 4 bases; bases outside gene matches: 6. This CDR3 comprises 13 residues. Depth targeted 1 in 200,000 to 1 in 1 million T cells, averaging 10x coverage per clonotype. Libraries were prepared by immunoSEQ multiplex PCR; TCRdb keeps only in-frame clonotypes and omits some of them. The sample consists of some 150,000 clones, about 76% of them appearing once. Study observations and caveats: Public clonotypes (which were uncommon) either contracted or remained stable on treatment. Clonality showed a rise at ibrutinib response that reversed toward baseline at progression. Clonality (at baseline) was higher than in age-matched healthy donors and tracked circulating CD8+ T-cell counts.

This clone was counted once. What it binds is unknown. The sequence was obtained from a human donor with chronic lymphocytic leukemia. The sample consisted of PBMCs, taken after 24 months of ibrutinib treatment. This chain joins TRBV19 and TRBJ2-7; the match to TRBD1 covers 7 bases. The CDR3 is CASRPGQLYEQYF. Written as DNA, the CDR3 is TGTGCCAGTAGACCGGGACAGCTTTACGAGCAGTACTTC.